The next 22 T cell receptor beta chains were all read from a single sample in a study of human T cells and chemical hapten exposure (dated by TCRdb to the early 2020s). Taken with the paper, the label for time point translates to: patch test 3, about 24 weeks after DPC sensitization. The label giving this sample's treatment or condition can be read as: therapeutic diphenylcyclopropenone sensitization with weekly scalp DPC. Receptor amplification or capture employed RACE. Sequenced on a NextSeq 500. The public reads were reprocessed in TCRdb via fastp at Q25 and MiXCR, keeping in-frame beta chains. Identical CDR3 proteins give one entry, which carries the most common genes and DNA. The sample table holds some 110,000 distinct CDR3 sequences, of which about 11% were seen once. 2% to 2.5% of the sample is in the top ten clones. The sequencing here drew on whole blood, taken in connection with sensitization to the hapten diphenylcyclopropenone (DPC). The origin of the receptors is a woman in her 50s with alopecia areata. Some clones in this sample may be carry-over from other donors' samples.

This clonotype was found many times. The chain carries TRBV20-1 and TRBJ2-3, with 9 bases lining up with TRBD2. The V segment lost 0 bases and the J segment 1 base; nucleotides outside the gene matches: 5. CDR1 DFQATT and CDR2 SNEGSKA come from the germline V gene (reference sequence). The CDR3 is 16 residues long. The CDR3 spells CSARDRRLAGTDTQYF. The CDR3 coding sequence is TGCAGTGCTAGAGATCGTCGACTAGCGGGCACAGATACGCAGTATTTT.

This chain joins TRBV7-6 and TRBJ2-2; D call uncertain. Per the germline V gene, CDR1 is SGHVS and CDR2 is FNYEAQ. V was clipped by 6 bases and J by 6 bases, with 8 bases between them. The CDR3 sequence is 12 residues long. CDR3 protein: CASRALAGELFF. The CDR3 bases are TGTGCCAGCAGAGCTTTGGCCGGGGAGCTGTTTTTT.

This clonotype was seen ten or more times. This chain links TRBV27 with TRBJ1-1, with D perhaps TRBD1 (5 bases). CDR3 size: 13 residues. Germline lookup yields CDR1 MNHEY and CDR2 SMNVEV (reference sequence). V was cut by 3 bases and J by 5 bases, with 10 bases left in between. CDR3 protein: CASSLPGRTEAFF. CDR3 bases: TGTGCCAGCAGTTTGCCAGGGAGGACTGAAGCTTTCTTT.

This clonotype was seen ten or more times. The rearrangement uses TRBV5-1 and TRBJ2-7, with D tentatively TRBD2 (5 bases). The CDR3 totals 12 residues. Per germline, CDR1 SGHRS and CDR2 YFSETQ. V was pared by 4 bases and J by 9 bases, with 14 bases between. The CDR3 region has the DNA TGCGCCAGCAGCCCTGCGGGCCTTGGGCAGTACTTC. This sequence encodes CASSPAGLGQYF.

This clonotype has a handful of counts. The gene calls are TRBV13 and TRBJ2-1; D is uncertain. Germline V gene lookup returns CDR1 PRHDT and CDR2 FYEKMQ (reference sequence). This CDR3 spans 15 amino acids. V dropped 6 bases and J dropped 5 bases, with 17 bases sitting between them. CDR3 DNA sequence: TGTGCCAGCAGTTACGAGAGTACGACCGACAATGAGCAGTTCTTC. Translating it yields CASSYESTTDNEQFF.

J is TRBJ2-5 and V is TRBV5-1; 14 bases agree with TRBD2. The V gene's germline CDR1 is SGHRS and CDR2 YFSETQ. The CDR3 contains 16 residues. J gave up 9 bases and V 0 bases, and 7 bases lay outside the gene matches. The CDR3 region has the DNA TGCGCCAGCAGCTTGGAGGGACTAGCGGGGGCGCCGGCCCAGTACTTC. Amino acid sequence: CASSLEGLAGAPAQYF.

This clonotype showed up many times. The chain has TRBV7-2 and TRBJ1-3; D perhaps matches TRBD1 (5 bases). V shed 0 bases and J shed 1 base, with 7 bases lying between them. The CDR3 loop spans 15 amino acids. From germline, CDR1 is SGHTA and CDR2 FQGNSA. The CDR3 is CASSLAGGSGNTIYF. The CDR3 coding sequence is TGTGCCAGCAGCTTAGCGGGGGGTTCTGGAAACACCATATATTTT.

V gene TRBV20-1 combines with J gene TRBJ2-2; 10 positions match TRBD2. Germline CDR1 and CDR2: DFQATT and SNEGSKA (reference sequence). J gave up 7 bases and V 5 bases, and 4 bases lay outside the gene matches. CDR3 length equals 13 residues. CDR3 bases: TGCAGTGCTGAGCTAGCGGGGGTCGGGGAGCTGTTTTTT. It yields the protein CSAELAGVGELFF.

This clonotype was counted ten times or more. This sequence joins TRBV7-2 and TRBJ2-3, with D uncertain. Trimming left V 8 bases short and J 2 bases short, with 8 bases between. The CDR3 is 12 amino acids. Germline V gives CDR1 SGHTA, CDR2 FQGNSA. The CDR3 loop is CASSPYTDTQYF. CDR3 bases: TGTGCCAGCTCACCATACACAGATACGCAGTATTTT.

This clonotype turned up a few times. The V call is TRBV5-1, the J call TRBJ1-6; TRBD1 is a possible D gene (5 bases). Per germline, CDR1 SGHRS and CDR2 YFSETQ. V lost 0 bases and J lost 10, with 11 bases in between. The CDR3 has 14 amino acids. DNA for the CDR3: TGCGCCAGCAGCTTGGACGGGGCTGGCTCACCCCTCCACTTT. This translates into CASSLDGAGSPLHF.

This clonotype was recorded once. The genes are TRBV6-6 and TRBJ2-4; a weak D match, TRBD2 (5 bases). V was pared by 6 bases and J by 1 base, with 19 bases between. The CDR3 has 17 residues. Germline CDR1 MNHNY, CDR2 SVGAGI (reference sequence). The CDR3 spells CASRGGRRDRAKNIQYF. Written as DNA, the CDR3 is TGTGCCAGCAGGGGCGGGCGCCGGGATAGGGCCAAAAACATTCAGTACTTC.

The chain links TRBV6-5 to TRBJ2-2, with 9 nucleotides matching TRBD1. From germline, CDR1 is MNHEY and CDR2 SVGAGI. With V trimmed by 4 bases and J by 6 bases, 3 bases remained unmatched. The CDR3 totals 14 residues. As DNA, the CDR3 is TGTGCCAGCAGTTCCGGGACAGGGCCCGGGGAGCTGTTTTTT. Translation gives CASSSGTGPGELFF.

The CDR3 nucleotides are TGTGCCAGCAGCTTAAGCACAGGGAGTAATAACTATGGCTACACCTTC. Its translation is CASSLSTGSNNYGYTF. The rearrangement joins TRBV7-9 to TRBJ1-2; D is perhaps TRBD1 (6 bases). V was trimmed by 2 bases and J by 1 base, leaving 14 bases between them. The CDR3 is 16 residues long. Per the germline V gene, CDR1 is SEHNR and CDR2 is FQNEAQ (reference sequence).

This clonotype was counted a few times. The chain has TRBV6-6 and TRBJ2-3; D is undetermined. This CDR3 comprises 14 residues. Germline assignment: CDR1 MNHNY and CDR2 SVGAGI (reference sequence). The V end was cut by 1 base, the J end by 0 bases, with 5 bases between. CDR3 DNA: TGTGCCAGCAGTTACTTGGCGAGCACAGATACGCAGTATTTT. Translating gives CASSYLASTDTQYF.

This clonotype appeared a few times. The chain is built from TRBV4-1 and TRBJ1-1; 10 bases are a match to TRBD1. Germline lookup yields CDR1 MGHRA and CDR2 YSYEKL. The trim removed 5 bases at V and 3 bases at J, leaving 3 bases unmatched. This CDR3 has 14 amino acids. DNA for the CDR3: TGCGCCAGCAGCGTAGGACAGGGGGACACTGAAGCTTTCTTT. As protein: CASSVGQGDTEAFF.

The chain has TRBV29-1 and TRBJ1-1; D is ambiguous. In germline, CDR1 is SQVTM, CDR2 ANQGSEA. The CDR3 length is 11 residues. V lost 4 bases to trimming and J lost 0 bases, with 3 bases between them. The CDR3 nucleotides are TGCAGCGTTGCCATGAACACTGAAGCTTTCTTT. Translating it yields CSVAMNTEAFF.

The J gene is TRBJ2-3, the V gene TRBV12-3 or TRBV12-4, with 8 nucleotides matching TRBD1. V was clipped by 8 bases and J by 0 bases; unmatched bases: 4. The CDR3 spans 14 residues. The CDR3 DNA follows: TGTGCCAGCCGCAGGGGGCTTAGCACAGATACGCAGTATTTT. The encoded protein is CASRRGLSTDTQYF.

This clonotype occurred many times. The J gene is TRBJ2-1, the V gene TRBV20-1; TRBD2 aligns across 15 bases. V lost 7 bases to trimming and J lost 7 bases; unmatched junction nucleotides: 5. CDR3 size: 14 residues. Germline V gene sequence: CDR1 DFQATT, CDR2 SNEGSKA (reference sequence). As DNA, the CDR3 is TGCAGTGTTGACGGGACTAGCGGGAGGAATGAGCAGTTCTTC. Residues: CSVDGTSGRNEQFF.

This chain uses TRBV6-2 or TRBV6-3 with TRBJ2-1; 16 nucleotides match TRBD2. The CDR3 spans 18 residues. Looked up from germline, CDR1 is MNHEY and CDR2 is SVGEGT. J was trimmed by 1 base and V by 6 bases; bases with no gene match: 6. CDR3 loop: CASRGGLAGGISYNEQFF. For the CDR3, the DNA is TGTGCCAGCAGGGGGGGACTAGCGGGAGGGATTTCCTACAATGAGCAGTTCTTC.

The sample holds a few counts of this clonotype. The rearrangement uses TRBV28 and TRBJ1-6, with 8 positions matching TRBD1. Germline V lookup: CDR1 MDHEN, CDR2 SYDVKM. Trimming took 6 bases from V and 5 from J; bases not matched to a gene: 6. The length of the CDR3 is 15 residues. This CDR3 is CASRETGGNNSPLHF. The CDR3 coding sequence is TGTGCCAGCAGGGAAACAGGGGGTAATAATTCACCCCTCCACTTT. The variable domain in full, with the rest retrieved from reference TRBV28 and TRBJ1-6, is DVKVTQSSRYLVKRTGEKVFLECVQDMDHENMFWYRQDPGLGLRLIYFSYDVKMKEKGDIPEGYSVSREKKERFSLILESASTNQTSMYLCASRETGGNNSPLHFGNGTRLTVT.

This clonotype was seen repeatedly, ten times or more. The chain couples TRBV28 to TRBJ2-4; no reliable D call. CDR3 length: 17 residues. CDR1 is MDHEN, CDR2 SYDVKM, per germline. With 1 base removed from V and 3 bases from J, the gap between germline ends came to 16 bases. The CDR3 DNA follows: TGTGCCAGCAGTTTATTCCGGACCATCCTAGGCAAAAACATTCAGTACTTC. This gives the protein CASSLFRTILGKNIQYF.

This clonotype was counted between two and nine times. The chain uses TRBV7-9 and TRBJ2-2, with D unclear. Germline lookup yields CDR1 SEHNR and CDR2 FQNEAQ (reference sequence). There are 14 residues in the CDR3. Between the trimmed V and J ends, which lost 2 bases and 5 bases, there was a span of 9 bases. CDR3 nucleotides: TGTGCCAGCAGCTTAATCGGCGAAACCGGGGAGCTGTTTTTT. This gives the protein CASSLIGETGELFF.